The clone carrying this T cell receptor (beta chain) was seen only once. This sample is part of a study of blood T cell repertoires in COVID-19. The assay was immunoSEQ multiplex PCR, and TCRdb's table has in-frame clones only and misses some. The profile covers approximately 150,000 clones, with 87% appearing a single time and around 6.3% taken by the ten largest. The germline V gene encodes CDR1 LGHDT and CDR2 YNNKEL (reference sequence). Trimming stripped 4 bases from V and 7 bases from J, with 11 bases between. CDR3 size: 14 residues. This chain joins TRBV3-1 (or the pseudogene TRBV3-2) and TRBJ1-6; D is uncertain. Specimen: peripheral blood. This clonotype was obtained from an elderly man with acute or convalescent COVID-19. CDR3 in amino acids: CASSLDAENSPLHF. DNA for the CDR3: TGTGCCAGCAGCCTGGATGCGGAAAATTCACCCCTCCACTTT.